Presented here are 6 T cell receptor beta chains from one specimen sequenced in a study of cytomegalovirus exposure and HLA in healthy donors. PCR was performed using 60 Vbeta and 13 Jbeta primers. Clones were sequenced by immunoSEQ multiplex PCR, and TCRdb holds only the in-frame ones, with some missing. The sample carries approximately 190,000 clones, about 89% recorded once. The sequenced sample consisted of PBMCs. These receptors came from a man aged 30 to 45 in good health and CMV-seronegative.

The CDR3 DNA follows: TGTGCCAGTCACCAGACAGGGCATCAGCCCCAGCATTTT. Translated, it gives CASHQTGHQPQHF. The chain combines TRBV2 with TRBJ1-5; TRBD1 matches 7 bases. V trimming: 9 bases; J trimming: 5 bases; junction bases outside the gene matches: 7. Germline V gene lookup returns CDR1 SNHLY and CDR2 FYNNEI. The CDR3 contains 13 residues.

The rearrangement uses TRBV4-2 and TRBJ1-1; D possibly corresponds to TRBD1 (6 bases). V was cut by 1 base and J by 5 bases, with 11 bases left in between. Germline lookup yields CDR1 LGHNA and CDR2 YNFKEQ. There are 14 residues in the CDR3. The CDR3 region is CASSQVRGGTEAFF. The CDR3, as DNA: TGTGCCAGCAGCCAAGTCAGGGGCGGAACTGAAGCTTTCTTT.

J is TRBJ1-4 and V is TRBV15, with unresolved D. The CDR3 sequence is 13 residues long. CDR1 and CDR2 (germline): LNHNV, YYDKDF (reference sequence). Trimming took off 5 bases at V and 9 bases at J, with 13 bases between the two ends. The CDR3 DNA follows: TGTGCCACCAGCCCATACACAATCAAAAAACTGTTTTTT. Translated: CATSPYTIKKLFF.

This chain uses TRBV11-2 with TRBJ2-5, with TRBD2 matching 9 bases. Trimming cost V 1 base and J 6 bases; bases outside gene matches: 9. This CDR3 spans 16 amino acids. CDR1 and CDR2 (germline): SGHAT, FQNNGV. CDR3 sequence: CASSLGTSVLEKTQYF. CDR3 coding DNA: TGTGCCAGCAGCTTAGGGACTAGCGTTTTAGAGAAGACCCAGTACTTC.

The chain employs TRBV6-1 and TRBJ1-5; perhaps TRBD1 as D (6 bases). The V and J ends lost 2 bases and 6 bases respectively, with 23 bases between them. Germline V gene data show CDR1 as MNHNS and CDR2 as SASEGT. This CDR3 has 18 amino acids. CDR3 region: CASSEPHGGGEGFQPQHF. CDR3 bases: TGTGCCAGCAGTGAACCCCATGGCGGGGGCGAGGGATTTCAGCCCCAGCATTTT.

J is TRBJ2-3 and V is TRBV13, with 13 bases matching TRBD2. Trimming took 4 bases from V and 3 from J; bases not matched to a gene: 10. The V gene's germline CDR1 is PRHDT and CDR2 FYEKMQ (reference sequence). The CDR3 covers 18 residues. This chain's CDR3 is CASSSAARLAGGTDTQYF. Here the CDR3 DNA reads TGTGCCAGCAGCTCAGCCGCCAGACTAGCGGGGGGTACAGATACGCAGTATTTT.